This is a list of T cell receptor beta chains from one sample in a study of shared clonotypes between healthy human individuals. The table came from immunoSEQ multiplex PCR; TCRdb's copy has only in-frame clones and leaves some out. The table has under 80,000 clones, about 61% seen once. Sequencing was carried out using memory CD8+ T cells sorted from blood. The source is a man aged 25 to 40 in good health. The CDR3 runs from the conserved cysteine through the conserved F or W. A D gene is named only where the DNA matches it firmly. Size is omitted from some rows. Given values are once, few, many or a class for expanded clones.

cdr3_aa	cdr3_nt	j_call	clone_size	v_call	d_call
CASSRNYYYTF	TGTGCCAGCAGTCGGAACTACTACTACACCTTC	TRBJ1-2	few	TRBV28	-
CASSTNQAQGQPQHF	TGTGCCAGCAGTACTAACCAGGCCCAGGGGCAGCCCCAGCATTTT	TRBJ1-5	once	TRBV27	-
CASSLEQAVDEQFF	TGCGCCAGCAGCTTGGAACAGGCAGTGGATGAGCAGTTCTTC	TRBJ2-1	-	TRBV5-1	-
CASSFRGRDYGYTF	TGTGCCAGCAGCTTTAGGGGCAGGGACTATGGCTACACCTTC	TRBJ1-2	-	TRBV13	-
CASSLVSLSNQPQHF	TGTGCCAGCAGTTTAGTGTCGTTAAGCAATCAGCCCCAGCATTTT	TRBJ1-5	-	TRBV28	-
CASSYTGYNEQFF	TGTGCCAGCAGTTATACGGGATATAATGAGCAGTTCTTC	TRBJ2-1	-	TRBV6-5	-
CATAPAGQETQYF	TGTGCCACCGCCCCGGCAGGGCAAGAGACCCAGTACTTC	TRBJ2-5	few	TRBV25-1	-
CASSQVRTGSNEKLFF	TGCGCCAGCAGCCAAGTGAGGACAGGGAGTAATGAAAAACTGTTTTTT	TRBJ1-4	once	TRBV4-3	TRBD1
CASSSLGPLVTSGNGALVGVWYF	TGTGCCAGCAGTTCGTTAGGACCCCTTGTGACTAGCGGGAACGGGGCACTTGTCGGTGTATGGTACTTC	TRBJ2-7	-	TRBV28	TRBD2
CASSLFYEQYF	TGTGCCAGCAGTTTATTCTACGAGCAGTACTTC	TRBJ2-7	medium-sized	TRBV28	-
CASSNRDRVASGGYTF	TGTGCCAGCAGCAACCGGGACAGGGTAGCCTCGGGGGGCTACACCTTC	TRBJ1-2	-	TRBV7-2	TRBD1
CATSGIRYNEQFF	TGTGCCACCTCCGGGATTCGATACAATGAGCAGTTCTTC	TRBJ2-1	-	TRBV6-5	-
CASSQDPNHAGETQYF	TGCGCCAGCAGCCAAGATCCCAACCACGCAGGGGAGACCCAGTACTTC	TRBJ2-5	-	TRBV4-1	-
CASSSLAGGSYEQYF	TGTGCCAGCAGTTCCCTAGCGGGAGGCTCCTACGAGCAGTACTTC	TRBJ2-7	-	TRBV27	TRBD2
CASSQAPSGSTDTQYF	TGCGCCAGCAGCCAAGCCCCTAGCGGGAGTACAGATACGCAGTATTTT	TRBJ2-3	few	TRBV4-3	TRBD2
CASSQEGPELFF	TGTGCCAGCAGCCAAGAGGGCCCCGAGCTGTTTTTT	TRBJ2-2	-	TRBV4-2	-
CASTVAGGSDTEAFF	TGTGCCAGCACTGTGGCAGGGGGCAGTGACACTGAAGCTTTCTTT	TRBJ1-1	-	TRBV6-5	TRBD1
CASSQIGTTYNEQFF	TGTGCCAGCAGCCAAATCGGGACCACTTACAATGAGCAGTTCTTC	TRBJ2-1	-	TRBV9	-
CASSLSDGRGTAQYF	TGTGCCAGCAGTTTATCGGACGGGAGGGGGACGGCCCAGTACTTC	TRBJ2-5	-	TRBV27	TRBD2
CAGEGLAIHEQYF	TGTGCTGGAGAGGGACTAGCGATCCACGAGCAGTACTTC	TRBJ2-7	many	TRBV7-9	TRBD2
CASLLGEGSSYEQYF	TGTGCCAGCCTCCTCGGAGAGGGAAGCTCCTACGAGCAGTACTTC	TRBJ2-7	few	TRBV6-1	-
CASSSTGTGELFF	TGTGCCAGCAGTTCCACAGGGACCGGGGAGCTGTTTTTT	TRBJ2-2	-	TRBV27	-
CASKATDTQYF	TGTGCCAGCAAGGCGACAGATACGCAGTATTTT	TRBJ2-3	many	TRBV28	-
CASSLGSGKMNTEAFF	TGTGCCAGCAGTTTAGGGTCAGGGAAAATGAACACTGAAGCTTTCTTT	TRBJ1-1	-	TRBV28	-
CASSLEGDSQPQHF	TGTGCCAGCAGTTTGGAGGGGGACAGTCAGCCCCAGCATTTT	TRBJ1-5	-	TRBV28	TRBD1
CAWTLSGTGELFF	TGTGCCTGGACCTTATCGGGTACCGGGGAGCTGTTTTTT	TRBJ2-2	-	TRBV30	-
CASSAPGGSTNEKLFF	TGTGCCAGCAGCGCCCCAGGGGGATCAACTAATGAAAAACTGTTTTTT	TRBJ1-4	-	TRBV9	TRBD1
CASRTPAGTGELFF	TGTGCCAGCCGGACCCCAGCGGGCACCGGGGAGCTGTTTTTT	TRBJ2-2	-	TRBV7-2	-
CASSLLGQGTEAFF	TGTGCCAGCAGTCTTCTAGGACAGGGCACTGAAGCTTTCTTT	TRBJ1-1	-	TRBV28	TRBD1
CASSQETSGSSGEYF	TGTGCCAGCAGCCAAGAGACTAGCGGGAGTTCCGGGGAGTACTTC	TRBJ2-7	-	TRBV4-2	TRBD2
CSVETLGQETYEQYF	TGCAGCGTTGAAACCCTAGGACAGGAAACCTACGAGCAGTACTTC	TRBJ2-7	once	TRBV29-1	TRBD1
CASSVGGQETQYF	TGTGCCAGCAGCGTCGGCGGGCAAGAGACCCAGTACTTC	TRBJ2-5	few	TRBV9	-
CASTLVSFTGELFF	TGTGCCAGCACCTTAGTGAGTTTCACCGGGGAGCTGTTTTTT	TRBJ2-2	few	TRBV11-2	-
CASSVPSVFFF	TGTGCCAGCAGTGTGCCTAGCGTTTTTTTCTTC	TRBJ2-1	-	TRBV28	-
CASSGQGASNQPQHF	TGTGCCAGCAGCGGACAGGGGGCGAGCAATCAGCCCCAGCATTTT	TRBJ1-5	-	TRBV6-5	TRBD1
CASSPIAGGPADTQYF	TGTGCCAGCTCACCGATAGCGGGAGGGCCGGCAGATACGCAGTATTTT	TRBJ2-3	-	TRBV18	TRBD2
CTSSMLRLCRANVLTF	TGCACCAGCAGCATGCTGCGTTTGTGTCGGGCCAACGTCCTGACTTTC	TRBJ2-6	-	TRBV1	-
CASSYAAEAFF	TGTGCCAGCTCATACGCTGCTGAAGCTTTCTTT	TRBJ1-1	-	TRBV2	-
CASSVGKGLHYEQFF	TGTGCCAGCAGCGTAGGAAAGGGTCTTCATTATGAGCAGTTCTTC	TRBJ2-1	-	TRBV9	-
CSVGVTSGGNTGELFF	TGCAGCGTTGGAGTTACTAGCGGAGGGAACACCGGGGAGCTGTTTTTT	TRBJ2-2	-	TRBV29-1	TRBD2
CASSLGVNTGELFF	TGTGCCAGCAGCCTAGGAGTAAACACCGGGGAGCTGTTTTTT	TRBJ2-2	-	TRBV14	-
CASSRDRSYNEQFF	TGTGCCAGCAGTCGGGACAGATCCTACAATGAGCAGTTCTTC	TRBJ2-1	-	TRBV6-5	TRBD1
CASSEGGRGVDEQFF	TGTGCCAGCAGTGAGGGCGGGAGGGGAGTCGATGAGCAGTTCTTC	TRBJ2-1	-	TRBV6-4	TRBD2
CATSWGGSQPQHF	TGTGCCACCAGCTGGGGCGGTAGTCAGCCCCAGCATTTT	TRBJ1-5	-	TRBV2	-
CASSQALGRNQPQHF	TGCGCCAGCAGCCAAGCTTTAGGCAGAAATCAGCCCCAGCATTTT	TRBJ1-5	-	TRBV4-3	-
CASSQGREARSGEQFF	TGCGCCAGCAGCCAAGGACGGGAGGCAAGGTCGGGTGAGCAGTTCTTC	TRBJ2-1	many	TRBV4-3	TRBD2
CASSLAPGMYEQYF	TGTGCCAGCAGCTTAGCGCCAGGGATGTACGAGCAGTACTTC	TRBJ2-7	once	TRBV7-2	-
CATSRDRHRGEQYF	TGTGCCACCAGCAGAGATCGACACAGGGGCGAGCAGTACTTC	TRBJ2-7	-	TRBV15	TRBD1
CATLGQLTYEQYF	TGTGCCACACTGGGACAGCTAACCTACGAGCAGTACTTC	TRBJ2-7	few	TRBV28	TRBD1
CASTGTSGSGELFF	TGTGCCAGTACCGGGACTAGCGGATCCGGGGAGCTGTTTTTT	TRBJ2-2	-	TRBV6-1	TRBD2
CASSHRAPQLFLNQPQHF	TGTGCCAGCAGTCACCGGGCCCCACAACTCTTCCTCAATCAGCCCCAGCATTTT	TRBJ1-5	few	TRBV21-1	-
CASSLSQGNFYGYTF	TGTGCCAGCAGTCTTTCACAGGGGAACTTCTATGGCTACACCTTC	TRBJ1-2	-	TRBV27	TRBD1
CASSLPGTKAYEQYF	TGTGCCAGCTCACTACCCGGGACAAAAGCCTACGAGCAGTACTTC	TRBJ2-7	-	TRBV18	-
CSVEAQGNEQFF	TGCAGCGTTGAAGCACAGGGCAATGAGCAGTTCTTC	TRBJ2-1	-	TRBV29-1	-
CASSSGLAVQETQYF	TGTGCCAGCAGTTCGGGACTAGCGGTCCAAGAGACCCAGTACTTC	TRBJ2-5	-	TRBV6-1	TRBD2
CASSYPAGETNEQFF	TGTGCCAGCAGTTACCCGGCAGGGGAAACCAATGAGCAGTTCTTC	TRBJ2-1	-	TRBV6-5	-
CASSVGSASNEQFF	TGTGCCAGCAGCGTCGGGAGTGCTTCCAATGAGCAGTTCTTC	TRBJ2-1	-	TRBV5-6	-
CATSPGLDTDTQYF	TGTGCCACCTCCCCCGGTCTAGACACAGATACGCAGTATTTT	TRBJ2-3	many	TRBV2	-